This T cell receptor (beta chain) came from a study of blood T cell repertoires in COVID-19. Study background: Sources were T cells, B-cell-depleted T cells, or PBMCs; the material itself was cDNA or gDNA.

Enrolled during active infection, Seattle patients were then followed longitudinally. V dropped 7 bases and J dropped 2 bases, with 6 bases sitting between them. The CDR3 runs 12 residues. CDR1 and CDR2 (germline): LNHDA, SQIVND (reference sequence). The method was immunoSEQ multiplex PCR; TCRdb's version includes in-frame clones alone and lacks a portion of them. This repertoire shows around 77,000 clones, roughly 80% found once; its top ten account for 6.9%. The chain combines TRBV19 with TRBJ1-5; no reliable D call. Sequencing was performed on peripheral blood. The source of this sequence is a man younger than 45 with COVID-19, enrolled during active disease. CDR3 protein: CASKRGNQPQHF. The CDR3 DNA sequence: TGTGCCAGTAAGCGGGGCAATCAGCCCCAGCATTTT. The full variable domain, with the rest looked up from reference TRBV19 and TRBJ1-5, is DGGITQSPKYLFRKEGQNVTLSCEQNLNHDAMYWYRQDPGQGLRLIYYSQIVNDFQKGDIAEGYSVSREKKESFPLTVTSAQKNPTAFYLCASKRGNQPQHFGDGTRLSIL.